Detailed here is one T cell receptor (beta chain). What it recognizes is unknown. The data originate from a study of cytomegalovirus exposure and HLA in healthy donors. Study findings and constraints: Specificity of a few CMV-associated chains for CMV antigens was verified in vitro. A later analysis reportedly identified an Asian-associated ancestry cluster as carrying fewer N-insertions than the 666-donor mean. In an earlier analysis, in under 700 donors, most V segments appeared productive either ~87% or ~30% of the time. High specificity and sensitivity for cytomegalovirus status were reported for the classifier.

The length of the CDR3 is 14 residues. Germline V gene lookup returns CDR1 MNHEY and CDR2 SVGAGI. With V trimmed by 8 bases and J by 4 bases, 5 bases remained unmatched. PCR primers comprised 60 Vbeta and 13 Jbeta primers. The table came from immunoSEQ multiplex PCR; TCRdb's copy has only in-frame clones and leaves some out. The data hold roughly 160,000 clones, with roughly 75% observed a single time. The chain has TRBV6-5 and TRBJ2-2, with 9 bases aligning to TRBD2. This clonotype was sampled from a woman aged 40-49 years in good health and CMV-seropositive. The specimen was PBMCs. The CDR3 reads CASGIAGATGELFF. The CDR3, as DNA: TGTGCCAGCGGGATAGCGGGAGCCACCGGGGAGCTGTTTTTT.